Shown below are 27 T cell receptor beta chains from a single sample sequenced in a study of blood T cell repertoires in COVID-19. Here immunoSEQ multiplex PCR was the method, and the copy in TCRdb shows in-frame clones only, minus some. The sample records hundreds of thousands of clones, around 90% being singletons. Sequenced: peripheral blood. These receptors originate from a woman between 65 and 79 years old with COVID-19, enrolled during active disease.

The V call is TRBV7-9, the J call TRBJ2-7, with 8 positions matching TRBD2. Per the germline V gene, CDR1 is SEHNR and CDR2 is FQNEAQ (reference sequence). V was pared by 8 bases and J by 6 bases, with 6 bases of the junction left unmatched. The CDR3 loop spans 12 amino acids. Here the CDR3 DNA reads TGTGCCAGCCGGCGGGGGGTGAGCGAGCAGTACTTC. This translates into CASRRGVSEQYF.

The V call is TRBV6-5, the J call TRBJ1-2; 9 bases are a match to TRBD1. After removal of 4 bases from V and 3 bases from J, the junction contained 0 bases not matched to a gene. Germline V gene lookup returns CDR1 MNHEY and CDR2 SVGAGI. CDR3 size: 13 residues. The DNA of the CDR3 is TGTGCCAGCAGTTGGGACAGGGACTATGGCTACACCTTC. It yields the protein CASSWDRDYGYTF.

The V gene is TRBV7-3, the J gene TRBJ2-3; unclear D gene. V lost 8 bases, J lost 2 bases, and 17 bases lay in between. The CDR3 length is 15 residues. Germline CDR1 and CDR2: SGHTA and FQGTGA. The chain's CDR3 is CASQPGPEHTDTQYF. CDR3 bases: TGTGCCAGCCAGCCAGGCCCAGAACACACAGATACGCAGTATTTT.

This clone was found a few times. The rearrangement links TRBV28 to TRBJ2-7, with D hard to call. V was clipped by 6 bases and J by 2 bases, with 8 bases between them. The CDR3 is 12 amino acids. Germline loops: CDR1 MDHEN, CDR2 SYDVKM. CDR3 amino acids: CASRTLPYEQYF. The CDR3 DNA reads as TGTGCCAGCAGGACACTTCCCTACGAGCAGTACTTC.

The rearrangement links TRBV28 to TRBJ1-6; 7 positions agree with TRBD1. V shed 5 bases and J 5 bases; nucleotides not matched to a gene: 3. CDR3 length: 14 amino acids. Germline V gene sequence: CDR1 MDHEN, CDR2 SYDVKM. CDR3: CASSSTGDNSPLHF. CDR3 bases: TGTGCCAGCAGTAGTACAGGGGATAATTCACCCCTCCACTTT.

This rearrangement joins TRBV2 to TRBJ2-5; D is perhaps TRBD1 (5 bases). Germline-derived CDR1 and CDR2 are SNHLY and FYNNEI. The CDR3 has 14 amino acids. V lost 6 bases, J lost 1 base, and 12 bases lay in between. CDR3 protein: CASSSVGAQETQYF. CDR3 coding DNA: TGTGCCAGCAGCAGCGTAGGGGCCCAAGAGACCCAGTACTTC.

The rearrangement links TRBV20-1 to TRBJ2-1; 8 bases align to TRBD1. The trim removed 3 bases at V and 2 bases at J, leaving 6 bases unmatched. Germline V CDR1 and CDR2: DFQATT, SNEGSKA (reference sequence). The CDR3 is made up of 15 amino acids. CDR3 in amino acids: CSASTGTGAYNEQFF. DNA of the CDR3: TGCAGTGCTAGTACCGGGACAGGCGCCTACAATGAGCAGTTCTTC.

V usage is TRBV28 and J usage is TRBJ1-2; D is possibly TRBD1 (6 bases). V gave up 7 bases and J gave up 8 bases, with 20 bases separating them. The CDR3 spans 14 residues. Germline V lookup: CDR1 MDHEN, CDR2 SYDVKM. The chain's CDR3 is CASTVGGPPEGYTF. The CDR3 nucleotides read TGTGCCAGCACCGTTGGGGGCCCTCCCGAGGGCTACACCTTC.

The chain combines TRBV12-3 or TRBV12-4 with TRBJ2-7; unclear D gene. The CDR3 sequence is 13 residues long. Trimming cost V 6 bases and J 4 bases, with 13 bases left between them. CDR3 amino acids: CASRASGSYEQYF. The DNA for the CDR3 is TGTGCCAGCAGAGCCTCAGGCTCTTACGAGCAGTACTTC.

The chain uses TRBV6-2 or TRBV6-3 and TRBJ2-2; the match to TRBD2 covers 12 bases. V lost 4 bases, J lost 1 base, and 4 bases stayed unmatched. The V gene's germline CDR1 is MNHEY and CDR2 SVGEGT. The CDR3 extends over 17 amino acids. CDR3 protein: CASSSGLAGQNTGELFF. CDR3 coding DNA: TGTGCCAGCAGTTCCGGACTAGCGGGGCAGAACACCGGGGAGCTGTTTTTT.

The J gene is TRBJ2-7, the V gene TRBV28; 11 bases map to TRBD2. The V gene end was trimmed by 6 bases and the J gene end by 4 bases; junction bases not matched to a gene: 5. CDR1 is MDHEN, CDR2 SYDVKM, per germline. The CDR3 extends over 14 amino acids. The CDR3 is CASSSLAGVYEQYF. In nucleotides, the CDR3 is TGTGCCAGCAGCTCACTAGCGGGAGTTTACGAGCAGTACTTC.

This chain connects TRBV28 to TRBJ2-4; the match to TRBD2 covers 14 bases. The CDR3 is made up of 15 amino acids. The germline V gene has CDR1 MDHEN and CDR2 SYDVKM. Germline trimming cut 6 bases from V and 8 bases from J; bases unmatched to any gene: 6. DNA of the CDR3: TGTGCCAGCAGGACTGGGACTAGCGGGAGTTACATTCAGTACTTC. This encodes CASRTGTSGSYIQYF.

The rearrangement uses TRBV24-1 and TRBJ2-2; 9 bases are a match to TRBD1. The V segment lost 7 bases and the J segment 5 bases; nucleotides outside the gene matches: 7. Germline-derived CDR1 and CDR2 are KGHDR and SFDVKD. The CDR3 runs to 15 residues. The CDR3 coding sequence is TGTGCCACCAGAAAAACAGGGGGCGATACCGGGGAGCTGTTTTTT. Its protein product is CATRKTGGDTGELFF.

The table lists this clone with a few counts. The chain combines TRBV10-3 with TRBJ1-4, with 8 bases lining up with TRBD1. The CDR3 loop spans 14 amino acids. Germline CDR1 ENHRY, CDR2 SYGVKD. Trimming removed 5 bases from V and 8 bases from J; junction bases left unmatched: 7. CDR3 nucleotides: TGTGCCATCAGTCCCCAGGGGGCGACGGAAAAACTGTTTTTT. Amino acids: CAISPQGATEKLFF.

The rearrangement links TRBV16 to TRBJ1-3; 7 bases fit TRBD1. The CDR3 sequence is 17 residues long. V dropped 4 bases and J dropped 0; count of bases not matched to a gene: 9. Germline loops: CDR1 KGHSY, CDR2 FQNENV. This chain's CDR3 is CASSLSRTGGSGNTIYF. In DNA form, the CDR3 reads TGTGCCAGCAGCCTTAGCCGGACAGGCGGCTCTGGAAACACCATATATTTT.

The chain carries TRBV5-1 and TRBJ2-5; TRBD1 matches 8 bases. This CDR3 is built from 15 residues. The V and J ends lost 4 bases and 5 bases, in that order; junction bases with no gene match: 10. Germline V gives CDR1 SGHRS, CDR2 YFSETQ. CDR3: CASSTYRGTAETQYF. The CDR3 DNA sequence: TGCGCCAGCAGCACATACAGGGGGACGGCGGAGACCCAGTACTTC.

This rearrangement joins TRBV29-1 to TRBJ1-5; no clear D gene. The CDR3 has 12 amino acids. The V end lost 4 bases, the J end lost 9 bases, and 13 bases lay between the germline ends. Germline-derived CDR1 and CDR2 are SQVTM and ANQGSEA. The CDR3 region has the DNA TGCAGCGTTGTAGGCACCGAGGGGCCCCAGCATTTT. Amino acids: CSVVGTEGPQHF.

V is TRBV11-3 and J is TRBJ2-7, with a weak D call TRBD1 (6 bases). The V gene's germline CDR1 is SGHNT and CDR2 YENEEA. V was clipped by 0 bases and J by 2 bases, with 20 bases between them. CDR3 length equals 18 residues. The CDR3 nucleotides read TGTGCCAGCAGCTTAGATCGGGATCTACAGGGATTAGCCTACGAGCAGTACTTC. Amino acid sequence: CASSLDRDLQGLAYEQYF.

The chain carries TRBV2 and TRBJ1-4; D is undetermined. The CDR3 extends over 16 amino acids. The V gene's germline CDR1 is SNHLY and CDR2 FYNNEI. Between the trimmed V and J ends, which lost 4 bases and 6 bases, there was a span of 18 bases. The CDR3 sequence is CASSANGVIVDEKLFF. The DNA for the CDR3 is TGTGCCAGCAGTGCCAACGGGGTTATCGTGGATGAAAAACTGTTTTTT.

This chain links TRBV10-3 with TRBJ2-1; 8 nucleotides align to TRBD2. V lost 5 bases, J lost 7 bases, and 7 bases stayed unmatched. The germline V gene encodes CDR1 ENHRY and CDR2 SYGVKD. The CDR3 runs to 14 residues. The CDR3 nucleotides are TGTGCCATCAGTCCCGGACTAGCCGTTAATGAGCAGTTCTTC. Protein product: CAISPGLAVNEQFF.

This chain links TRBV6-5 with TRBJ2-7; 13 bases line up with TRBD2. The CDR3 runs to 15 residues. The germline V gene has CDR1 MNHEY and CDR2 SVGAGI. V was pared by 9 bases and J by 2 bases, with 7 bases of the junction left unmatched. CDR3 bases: TGTGCCAGTACACCTGGACTAGCGGGAGCCTACGAGCAGTACTTC. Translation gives CASTPGLAGAYEQYF.

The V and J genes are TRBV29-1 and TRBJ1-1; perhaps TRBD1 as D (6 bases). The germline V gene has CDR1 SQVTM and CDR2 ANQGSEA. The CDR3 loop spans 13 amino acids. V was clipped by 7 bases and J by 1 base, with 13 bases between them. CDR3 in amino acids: CSGDRNQNTEAFF. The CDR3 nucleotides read TGCAGCGGTGACAGGAACCAGAACACTGAAGCTTTCTTT.

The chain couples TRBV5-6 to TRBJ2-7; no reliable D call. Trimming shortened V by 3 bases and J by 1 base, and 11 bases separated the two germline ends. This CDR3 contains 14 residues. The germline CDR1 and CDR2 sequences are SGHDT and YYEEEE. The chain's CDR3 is CASSSTWASYEQYF. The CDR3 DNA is TGTGCCAGCAGCTCTACTTGGGCGTCCTACGAGCAGTACTTC.

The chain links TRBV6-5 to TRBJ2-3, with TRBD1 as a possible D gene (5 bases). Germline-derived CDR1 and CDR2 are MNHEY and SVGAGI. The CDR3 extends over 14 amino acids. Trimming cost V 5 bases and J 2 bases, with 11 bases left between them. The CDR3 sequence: CASSLAGNTDTQYF. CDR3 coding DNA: TGTGCCAGCAGTCTGGCAGGGAACACAGATACGCAGTATTTT.

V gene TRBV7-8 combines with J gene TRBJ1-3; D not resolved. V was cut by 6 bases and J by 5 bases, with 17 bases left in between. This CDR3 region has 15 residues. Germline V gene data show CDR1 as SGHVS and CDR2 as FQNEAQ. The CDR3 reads CASSRSAGTRNTIYF. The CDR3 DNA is TGTGCCAGCAGTAGATCGGCAGGCACAAGAAACACCATATATTTT. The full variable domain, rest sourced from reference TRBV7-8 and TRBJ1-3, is GAGVSQSPRYKVAKRGQDVALRCDPISGHVSLFWYQQALGQGPEFLTYFQNEAQLDKSGLPSDRFFAERPEGSVSTLKIQRTQQEDSAVYLCASSRSAGTRNTIYFGEGSWLTVV.

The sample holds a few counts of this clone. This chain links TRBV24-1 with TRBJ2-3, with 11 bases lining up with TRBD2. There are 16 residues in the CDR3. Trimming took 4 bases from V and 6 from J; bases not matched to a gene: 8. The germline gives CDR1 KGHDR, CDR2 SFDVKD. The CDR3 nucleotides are TGTGCCACCAGTGAAGCCCTAGCGGGAGGTTCTGATACGCAGTATTTT. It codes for CATSEALAGGSDTQYF.

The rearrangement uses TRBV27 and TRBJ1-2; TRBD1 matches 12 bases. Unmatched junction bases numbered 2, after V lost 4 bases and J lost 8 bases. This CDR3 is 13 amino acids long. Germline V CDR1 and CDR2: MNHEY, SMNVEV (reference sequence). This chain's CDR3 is CASSWDRGRGYTF. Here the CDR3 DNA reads TGTGCCAGCAGTTGGGACAGGGGGCGAGGCTACACCTTC.